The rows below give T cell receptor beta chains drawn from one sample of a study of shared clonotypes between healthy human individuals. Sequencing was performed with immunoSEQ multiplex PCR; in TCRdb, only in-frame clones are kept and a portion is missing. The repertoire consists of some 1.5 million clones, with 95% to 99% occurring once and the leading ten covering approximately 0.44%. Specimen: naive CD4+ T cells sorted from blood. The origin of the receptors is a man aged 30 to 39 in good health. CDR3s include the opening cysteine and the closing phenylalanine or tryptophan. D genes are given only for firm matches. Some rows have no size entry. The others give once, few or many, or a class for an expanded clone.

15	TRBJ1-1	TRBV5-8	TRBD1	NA	CASRGGPPRGTEAFF	TGTGCCAGCAGAGGGGGGCCCCCCAGGGGGACTGAAGCTTTCTTT
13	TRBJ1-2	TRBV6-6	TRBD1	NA	CASSVGTDYGYTF	TGTGCCAGCAGCGTCGGGACAGATTATGGCTACACCTTC
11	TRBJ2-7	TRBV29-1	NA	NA	CSVAVRAEQYF	TGCAGCGTTGCCGTCCGCGCCGAGCAGTACTTC
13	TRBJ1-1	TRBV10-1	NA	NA	CASTDGRNTEAFF	TGCGCCAGCACTGATGGGAGGAACACTGAAGCTTTCTTT
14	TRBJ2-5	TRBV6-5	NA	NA	CASSYSRGTETQYF	TGTGCCAGCAGTTACTCCCGGGGGACAGAGACCCAGTACTTC
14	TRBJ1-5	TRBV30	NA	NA	CAWSVGPSLVPQHF	TGTGCCTGGAGTGTAGGACCCTCACTGGTGCCCCAGCATTTT
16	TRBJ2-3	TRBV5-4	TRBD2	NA	CASSLGGIPSTDTQYF	TGTGCCAGCAGCCTGGGGGGGATACCAAGCACAGATACGCAGTATTTT
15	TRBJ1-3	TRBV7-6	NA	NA	CASSLAGVKGNTIYF	TGTGCCAGCAGCTTAGCAGGGGTTAAAGGAAACACCATATATTTT
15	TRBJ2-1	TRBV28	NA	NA	CASRTTDSYYNEQFF	TGTGCCAGCAGAACAACAGACTCCTATTACAATGAGCAGTTCTTC
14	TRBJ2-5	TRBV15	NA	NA	CATSRRSPSETQYF	TGTGCCACCAGCAGGAGATCGCCGTCTGAGACCCAGTACTTC
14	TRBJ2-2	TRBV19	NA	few	CASSIGPNTGELFF	TGTGCCAGTAGTATAGGTCCCAACACCGGGGAGCTGTTTTTT
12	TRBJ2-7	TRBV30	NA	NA	CAWNRATYEQYF	TGTGCCTGGAACAGGGCGACCTACGAGCAGTACTTC
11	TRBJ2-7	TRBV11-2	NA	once	CASSLHYEQYF	TGTGCCAGCAGCTTACACTACGAGCAGTACTTC
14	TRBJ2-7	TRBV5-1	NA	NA	CASSLEGHTYEQYF	TGCGCCAGCAGCTTGGAGGGGCATACCTACGAGCAGTACTTC
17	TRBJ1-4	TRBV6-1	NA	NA	CASSEPVDRSWREKLFF	TGTGCCAGCAGTGAACCCGTTGACAGGTCATGGAGGGAAAAACTGTTTTTT
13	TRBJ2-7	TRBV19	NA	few	CASSIRGVYEQYF	TGTGCCAGTAGTATACGAGGGGTGTACGAGCAGTACTTC
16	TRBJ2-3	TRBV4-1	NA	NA	CASSQEGSLGTDTQYF	TGCGCCAGCAGCCAAGAAGGCAGCCTTGGTACAGATACGCAGTATTTT
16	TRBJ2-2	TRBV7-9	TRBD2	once	CASSTDLAEYTGELFF	TGTGCCAGCAGCACCGATCTAGCGGAATACACCGGGGAGCTGTTTTTT
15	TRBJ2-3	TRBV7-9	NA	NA	CASSRAGTRADTQYF	TGTGCCAGCAGCCGAGCGGGTACGCGGGCAGATACGCAGTATTTT
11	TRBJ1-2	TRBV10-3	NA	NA	CAITEGWGYTF	TGTGCCATCACCGAAGGGTGGGGCTACACCTTC
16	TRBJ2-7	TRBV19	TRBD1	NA	CASSSLSAGGSDEQYF	TGTGCCAGTAGTAGCTTATCGGCAGGGGGAAGCGACGAGCAGTACTTC
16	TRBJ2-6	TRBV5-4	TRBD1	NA	CASSSGGDSGANVLTF	TGTGCCAGCAGTTCAGGGGGCGACTCTGGGGCCAACGTCCTGACTTTC
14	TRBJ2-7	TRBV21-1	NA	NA	CASSKVCTPYEQYF	TGTGCCAGCAGCAAAGTTTGCACCCCCTACGAGCAGTACTTC
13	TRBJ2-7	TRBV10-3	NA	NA	CAISEGSSYEQYF	TGTGCCATCAGTGAGGGGTCATCCTACGAGCAGTACTTC
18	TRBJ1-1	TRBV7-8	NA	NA	CASSLARLGGGSDTEAFF	TGTGCCAGCAGCTTAGCGCGGCTCGGGGGCGGATCGGACACTGAAGCTTTCTTT
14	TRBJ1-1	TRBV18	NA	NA	CASSPLGTNTEAFF	TGTGCCAGCTCACCCCTAGGGACGAACACTGAAGCTTTCTTT
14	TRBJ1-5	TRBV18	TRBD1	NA	CASSKRQGNQPQHF	TGTGCCAGCTCCAAGAGACAGGGGAATCAGCCCCAGCATTTT
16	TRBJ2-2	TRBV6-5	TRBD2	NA	CASSLEAGAGTGELFF	TGTGCCAGCAGTTTAGAAGCGGGAGCGGGCACCGGGGAGCTGTTTTTT
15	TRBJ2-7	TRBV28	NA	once	CASSLEVALDYEQYF	TGTGCCAGCAGTTTAGAGGTAGCCCTAGACTACGAGCAGTACTTC
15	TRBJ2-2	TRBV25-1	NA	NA	CASSARQPRTGELFF	TGTGCCAGCAGTGCTCGACAGCCCCGGACCGGGGAGCTGTTTTTT
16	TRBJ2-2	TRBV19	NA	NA	CASSSTPTSGFRELFF	TGTGCCAGTAGTTCGACCCCGACTAGTGGTTTCCGGGAGCTGTTTTTT
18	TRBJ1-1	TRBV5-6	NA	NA	CASSLRVQTQLGDTEAFF	TGTGCCAGCAGCTTGCGGGTTCAGACCCAATTAGGGGACACTGAAGCTTTCTTT
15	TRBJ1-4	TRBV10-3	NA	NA	CAISESGQAGEKLFF	TGTGCCATCAGTGAGTCGGGTCAGGCGGGTGAAAAACTGTTTTTT
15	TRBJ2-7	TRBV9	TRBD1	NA	CASSKQGQYPYEQYF	TGTGCCAGCAGCAAACAGGGACAGTATCCCTACGAGCAGTACTTC
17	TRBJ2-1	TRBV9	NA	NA	CASSPTAAGPGYNEQFF	TGTGCCAGCAGCCCCACAGCAGCGGGTCCAGGCTACAATGAGCAGTTCTTC
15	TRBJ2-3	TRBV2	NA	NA	CASSEAGILSDTQYF	TGTGCCAGCAGTGAAGCGGGTATTCTTTCAGATACGCAGTATTTT
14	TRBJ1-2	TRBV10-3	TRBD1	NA	CAISGGTDNYGYTF	TGTGCCATCAGTGGGGGGACAGATAACTATGGCTACACCTTC
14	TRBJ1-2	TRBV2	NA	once	CASRDRVDNYGYTF	TGTGCCAGCCGGGACCGAGTCGATAACTATGGCTACACCTTC
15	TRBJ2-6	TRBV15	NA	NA	CATSRDRVATNVLTF	TGTGCCACCAGCAGAGATCGGGTCGCTACCAACGTCCTGACTTTC
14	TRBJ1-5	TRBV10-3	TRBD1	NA	CAINRDSTNQPQHF	TGTGCCATCAACCGGGACAGCACCAATCAGCCCCAGCATTTT
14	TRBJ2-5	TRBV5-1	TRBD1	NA	CASSSTGGGETQYF	TGCGCCAGCAGCTCAACAGGGGGCGGCGAGACCCAGTACTTC
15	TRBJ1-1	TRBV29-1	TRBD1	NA	CSVRQGQRERTEAFF	TGCAGCGTTCGACAGGGGCAAAGGGAAAGGACTGAAGCTTTCTTT
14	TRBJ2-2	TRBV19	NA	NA	CASSISINTGELFF	TGTGCCAGTAGTATAAGCATTAACACCGGGGAGCTGTTTTTT
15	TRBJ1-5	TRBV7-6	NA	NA	CASSLFSGSNQPQHF	TGTGCCAGCAGCTTATTTTCGGGAAGCAATCAGCCCCAGCATTTT
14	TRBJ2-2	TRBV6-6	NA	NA	CASRGQLGAGELFF	TGTGCCAGCAGAGGACAGCTCGGGGCCGGGGAGCTGTTTTTT
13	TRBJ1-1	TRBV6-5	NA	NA	CASSDLQGTRAFF	TGTGCCAGCAGTGACCTACAGGGAACACGCGCTTTCTTT
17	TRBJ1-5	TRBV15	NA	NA	CATSRDGGPYSNQPQHF	TGTGCCACCAGCAGAGATGGGGGCCCGTATAGCAATCAGCCCCAGCATTTT
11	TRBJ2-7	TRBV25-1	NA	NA	CASRGPRTQYF	TGTGCCAGCAGAGGGCCTAGAACGCAGTACTTC
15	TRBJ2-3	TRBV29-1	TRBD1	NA	CSVEGGAGGPDTQYF	TGCAGCGTTGAAGGGGGGGCAGGGGGCCCAGATACGCAGTATTTT
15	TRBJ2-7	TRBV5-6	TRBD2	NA	CASSPSGTGGYEQYF	TGTGCCAGCAGCCCCTCGGGGACGGGGGGCTACGAGCAGTACTTC
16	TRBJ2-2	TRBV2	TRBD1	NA	CASSEAGTGGTGELFF	TGTGCCAGCAGTGAAGCAGGGACAGGGGGCACCGGGGAGCTGTTTTTT
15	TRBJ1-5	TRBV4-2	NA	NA	CASSQDLPGGGPQHF	TGTGCCAGCAGCCAAGATCTCCCTGGCGGGGGGCCCCAGCATTTT
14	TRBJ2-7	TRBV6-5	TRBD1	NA	CASSQGQGTYEQYF	TGTGCCAGCAGCCAGGGACAGGGGACCTACGAGCAGTACTTC
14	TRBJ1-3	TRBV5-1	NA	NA	CASSLAGTTNTIYF	TGCGCCAGCAGCTTGGCGGGGACAACGAACACCATATATTTT
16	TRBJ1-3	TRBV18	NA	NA	CASSPLQGYSGNTIYF	TGTGCCAGCTCACCCCTGCAGGGATACTCTGGAAACACCATATATTTT
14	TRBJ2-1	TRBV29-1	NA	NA	CSVPTRGSYNEQFF	TGCAGCGTCCCGACTAGGGGGTCCTACAATGAGCAGTTCTTC
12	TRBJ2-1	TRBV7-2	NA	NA	CASSLALNEQFF	TGTGCCAGCAGCTTAGCGCTAAATGAGCAGTTCTTC